This TCR beta chain was retrieved from a study of T cell responses to AZD1222 COVID-19 vaccine. Across the whole study: Whether given at about 4 or about 12 weeks, second doses were pooled. Study-wide results and limits: Repertoires were sampled only after the peak T cell response. Recipients of two AZD1222 doses showed rising Spike-specific TCR breadth and depth. Among vaccine-associated CD4 TCRs, coverage spanned spike, with dominance at 160-218 and 743-854.

The protocol was immunoSEQ multiplex PCR, while the TCRdb copy is restricted to in-frame clones and leaves out a portion. The sample consists of over 130,000 clones, approximately 89% of them appearing once. In this sample, this clone turned up a few times. The target antigen is unknown. The source material was peripheral blood, sampled on day 0 of AZD1222 vaccination. This receptor was taken from an adult in good health.

CDR3 bases: TGTGCCAGCAGTAGCAATCCCGGAGTCGAGCAGTACTTC. It is translated as CASSSNPGVEQYF. V is TRBV3-1 (or the pseudogene TRBV3-2) and J is TRBJ2-7; D is undetermined. Trimming removed 6 bases at V and 6 bases at J, with 15 bases between. CDR3 size: 13 residues. CDR1 and CDR2 (germline): LGHDT, YNNKEL (reference sequence).